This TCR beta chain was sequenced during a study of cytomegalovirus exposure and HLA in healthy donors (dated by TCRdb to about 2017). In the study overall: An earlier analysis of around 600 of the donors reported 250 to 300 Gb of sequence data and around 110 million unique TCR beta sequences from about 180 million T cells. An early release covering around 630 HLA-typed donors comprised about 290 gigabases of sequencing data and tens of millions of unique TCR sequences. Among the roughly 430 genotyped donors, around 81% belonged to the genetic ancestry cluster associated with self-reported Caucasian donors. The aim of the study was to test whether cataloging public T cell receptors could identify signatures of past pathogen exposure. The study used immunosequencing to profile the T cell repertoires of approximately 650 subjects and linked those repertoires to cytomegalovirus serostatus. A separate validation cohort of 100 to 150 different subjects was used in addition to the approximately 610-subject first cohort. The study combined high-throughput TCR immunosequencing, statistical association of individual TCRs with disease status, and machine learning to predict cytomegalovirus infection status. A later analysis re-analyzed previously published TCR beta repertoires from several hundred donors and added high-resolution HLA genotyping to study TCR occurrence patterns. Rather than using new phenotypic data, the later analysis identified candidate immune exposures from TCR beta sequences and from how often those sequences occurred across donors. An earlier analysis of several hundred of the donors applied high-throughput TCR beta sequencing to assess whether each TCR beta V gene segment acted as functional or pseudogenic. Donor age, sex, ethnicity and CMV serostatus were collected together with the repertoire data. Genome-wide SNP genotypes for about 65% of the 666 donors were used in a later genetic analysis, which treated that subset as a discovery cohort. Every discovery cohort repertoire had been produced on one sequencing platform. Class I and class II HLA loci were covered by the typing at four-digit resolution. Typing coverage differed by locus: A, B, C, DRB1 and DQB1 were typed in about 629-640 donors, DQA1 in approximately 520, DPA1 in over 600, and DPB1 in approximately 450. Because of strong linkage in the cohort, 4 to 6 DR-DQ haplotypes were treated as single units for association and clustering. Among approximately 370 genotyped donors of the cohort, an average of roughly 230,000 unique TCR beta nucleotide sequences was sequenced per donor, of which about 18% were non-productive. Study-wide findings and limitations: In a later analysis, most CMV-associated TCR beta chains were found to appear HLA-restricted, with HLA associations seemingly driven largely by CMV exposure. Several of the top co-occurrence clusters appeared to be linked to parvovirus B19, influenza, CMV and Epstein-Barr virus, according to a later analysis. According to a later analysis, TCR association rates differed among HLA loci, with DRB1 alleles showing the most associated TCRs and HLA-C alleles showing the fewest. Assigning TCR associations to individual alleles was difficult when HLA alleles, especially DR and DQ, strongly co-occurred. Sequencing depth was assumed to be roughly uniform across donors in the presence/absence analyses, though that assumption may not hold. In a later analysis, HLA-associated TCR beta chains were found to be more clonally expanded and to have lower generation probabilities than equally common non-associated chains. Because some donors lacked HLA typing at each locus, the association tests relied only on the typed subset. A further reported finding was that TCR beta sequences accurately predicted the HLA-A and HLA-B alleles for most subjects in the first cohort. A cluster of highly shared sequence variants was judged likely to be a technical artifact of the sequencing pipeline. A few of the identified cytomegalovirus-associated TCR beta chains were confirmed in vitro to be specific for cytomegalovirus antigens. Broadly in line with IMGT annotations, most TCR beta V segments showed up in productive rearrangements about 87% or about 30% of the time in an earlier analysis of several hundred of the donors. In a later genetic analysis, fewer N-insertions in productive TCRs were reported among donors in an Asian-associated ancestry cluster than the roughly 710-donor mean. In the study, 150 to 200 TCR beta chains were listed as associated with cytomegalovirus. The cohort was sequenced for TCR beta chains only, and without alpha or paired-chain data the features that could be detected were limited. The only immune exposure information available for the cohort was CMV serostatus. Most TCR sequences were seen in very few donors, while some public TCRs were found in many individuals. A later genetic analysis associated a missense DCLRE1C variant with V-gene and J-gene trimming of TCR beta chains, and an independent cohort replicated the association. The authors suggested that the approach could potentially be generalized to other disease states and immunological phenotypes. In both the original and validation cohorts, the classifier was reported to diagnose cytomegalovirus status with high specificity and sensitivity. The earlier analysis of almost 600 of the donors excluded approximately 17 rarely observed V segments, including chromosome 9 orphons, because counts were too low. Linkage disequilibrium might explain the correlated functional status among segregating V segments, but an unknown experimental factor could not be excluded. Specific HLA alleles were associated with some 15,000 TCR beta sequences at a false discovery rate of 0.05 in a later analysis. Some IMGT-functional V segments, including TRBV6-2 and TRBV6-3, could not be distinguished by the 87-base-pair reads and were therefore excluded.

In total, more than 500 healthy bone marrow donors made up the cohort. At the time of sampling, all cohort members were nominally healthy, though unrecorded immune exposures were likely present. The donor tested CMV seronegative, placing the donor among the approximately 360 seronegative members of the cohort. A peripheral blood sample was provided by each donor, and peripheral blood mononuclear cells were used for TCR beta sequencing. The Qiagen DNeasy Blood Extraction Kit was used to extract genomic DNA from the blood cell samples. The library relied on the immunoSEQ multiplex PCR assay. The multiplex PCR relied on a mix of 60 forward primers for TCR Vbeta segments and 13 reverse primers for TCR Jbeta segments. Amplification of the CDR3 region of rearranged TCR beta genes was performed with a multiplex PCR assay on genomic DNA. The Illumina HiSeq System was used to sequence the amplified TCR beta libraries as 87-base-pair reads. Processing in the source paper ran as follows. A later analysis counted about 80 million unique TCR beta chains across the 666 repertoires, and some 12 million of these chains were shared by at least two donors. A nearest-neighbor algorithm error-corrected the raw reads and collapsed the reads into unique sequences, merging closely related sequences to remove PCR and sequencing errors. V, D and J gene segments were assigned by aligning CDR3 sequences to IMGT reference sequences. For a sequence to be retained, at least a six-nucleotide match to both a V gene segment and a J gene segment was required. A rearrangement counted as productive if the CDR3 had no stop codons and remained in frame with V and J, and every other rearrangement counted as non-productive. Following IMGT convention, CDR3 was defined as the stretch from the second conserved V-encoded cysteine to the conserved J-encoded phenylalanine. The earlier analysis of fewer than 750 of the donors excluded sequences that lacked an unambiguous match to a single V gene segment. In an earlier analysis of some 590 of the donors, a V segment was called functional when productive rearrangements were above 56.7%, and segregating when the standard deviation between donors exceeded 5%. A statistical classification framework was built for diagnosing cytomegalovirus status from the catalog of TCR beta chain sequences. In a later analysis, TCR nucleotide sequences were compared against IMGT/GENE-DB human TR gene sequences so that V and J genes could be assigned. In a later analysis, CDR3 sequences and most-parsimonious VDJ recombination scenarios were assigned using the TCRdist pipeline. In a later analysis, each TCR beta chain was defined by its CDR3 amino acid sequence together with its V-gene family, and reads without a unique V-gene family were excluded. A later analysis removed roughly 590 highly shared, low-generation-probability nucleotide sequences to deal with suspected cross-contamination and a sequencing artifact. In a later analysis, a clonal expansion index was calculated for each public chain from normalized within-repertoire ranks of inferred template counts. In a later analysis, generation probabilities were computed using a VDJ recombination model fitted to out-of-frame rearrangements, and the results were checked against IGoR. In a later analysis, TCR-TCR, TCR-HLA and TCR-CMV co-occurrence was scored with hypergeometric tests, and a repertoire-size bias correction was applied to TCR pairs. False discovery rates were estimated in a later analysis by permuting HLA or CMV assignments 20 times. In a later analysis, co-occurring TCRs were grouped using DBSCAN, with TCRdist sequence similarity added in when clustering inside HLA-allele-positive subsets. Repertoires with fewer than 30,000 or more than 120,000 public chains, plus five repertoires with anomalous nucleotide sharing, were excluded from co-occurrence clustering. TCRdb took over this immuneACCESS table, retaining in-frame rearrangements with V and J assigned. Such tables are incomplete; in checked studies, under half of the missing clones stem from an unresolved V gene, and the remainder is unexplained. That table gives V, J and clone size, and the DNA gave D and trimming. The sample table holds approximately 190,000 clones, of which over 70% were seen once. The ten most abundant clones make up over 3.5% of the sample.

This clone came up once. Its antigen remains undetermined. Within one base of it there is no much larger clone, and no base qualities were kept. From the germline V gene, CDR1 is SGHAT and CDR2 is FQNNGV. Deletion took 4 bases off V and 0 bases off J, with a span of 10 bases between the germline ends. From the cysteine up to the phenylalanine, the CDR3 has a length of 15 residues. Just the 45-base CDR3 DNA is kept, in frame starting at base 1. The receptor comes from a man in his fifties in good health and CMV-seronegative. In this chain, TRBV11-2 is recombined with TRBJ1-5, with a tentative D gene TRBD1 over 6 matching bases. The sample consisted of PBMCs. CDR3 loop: CASSSGQYSNQPQHF. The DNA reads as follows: TGTGCCAGCAGCTCGGGACAATATAGCAATCAGCCCCAGCATTTT.